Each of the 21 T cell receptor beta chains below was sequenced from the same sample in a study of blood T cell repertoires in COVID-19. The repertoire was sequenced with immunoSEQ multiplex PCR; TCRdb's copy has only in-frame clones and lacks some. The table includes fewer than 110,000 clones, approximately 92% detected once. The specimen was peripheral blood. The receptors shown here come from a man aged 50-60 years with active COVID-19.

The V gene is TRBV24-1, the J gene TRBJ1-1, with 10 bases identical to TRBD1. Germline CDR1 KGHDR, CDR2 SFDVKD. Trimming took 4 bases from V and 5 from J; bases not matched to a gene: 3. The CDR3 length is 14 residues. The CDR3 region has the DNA TGTGCCACCAGTGACTCGGACAGGGGGACTGAAGCTTTCTTT. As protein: CATSDSDRGTEAFF.

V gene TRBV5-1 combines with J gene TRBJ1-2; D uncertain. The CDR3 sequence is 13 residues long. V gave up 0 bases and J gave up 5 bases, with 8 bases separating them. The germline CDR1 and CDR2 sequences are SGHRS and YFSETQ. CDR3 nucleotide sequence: TGCGCCAGCAGCTTGGATGTAGATTATGGCTACACCTTC. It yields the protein CASSLDVDYGYTF.

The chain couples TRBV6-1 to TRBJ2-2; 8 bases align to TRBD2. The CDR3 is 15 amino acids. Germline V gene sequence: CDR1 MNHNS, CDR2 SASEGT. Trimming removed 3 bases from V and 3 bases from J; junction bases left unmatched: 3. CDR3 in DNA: TGTGCCAGCAGTGATCACGGGAGGGACACCGGGGAGCTGTTTTTT. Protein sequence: CASSDHGRDTGELFF.

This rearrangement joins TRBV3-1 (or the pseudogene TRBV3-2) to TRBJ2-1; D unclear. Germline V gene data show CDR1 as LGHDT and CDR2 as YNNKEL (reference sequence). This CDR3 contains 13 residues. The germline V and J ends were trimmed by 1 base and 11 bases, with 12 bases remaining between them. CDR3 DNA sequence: TGTGCCAGCAGCCAAGTTATGGGCGAAAAGCAGTTCTTC. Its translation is CASSQVMGEKQFF.

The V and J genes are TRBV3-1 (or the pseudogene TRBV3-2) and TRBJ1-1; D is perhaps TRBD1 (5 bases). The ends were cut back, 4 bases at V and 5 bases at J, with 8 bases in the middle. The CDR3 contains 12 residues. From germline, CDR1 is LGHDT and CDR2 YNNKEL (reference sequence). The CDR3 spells CASSPGMTEAFF. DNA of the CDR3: TGTGCCAGCAGCCCAGGGATGACTGAAGCTTTCTTT.

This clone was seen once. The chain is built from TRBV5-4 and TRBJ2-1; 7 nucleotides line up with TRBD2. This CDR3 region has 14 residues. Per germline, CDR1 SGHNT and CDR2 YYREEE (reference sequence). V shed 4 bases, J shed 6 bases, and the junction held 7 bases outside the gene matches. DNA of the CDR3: TGTGCCAGCAGCCTCGAGCGGGGTCGCAATGAGCAGTTCTTC. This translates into CASSLERGRNEQFF.

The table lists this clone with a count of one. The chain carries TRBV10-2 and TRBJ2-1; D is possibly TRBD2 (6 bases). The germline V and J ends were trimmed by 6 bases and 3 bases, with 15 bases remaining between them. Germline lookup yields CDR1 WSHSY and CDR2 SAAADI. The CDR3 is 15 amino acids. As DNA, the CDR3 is TGCGCCAGCAGCGGACTACTCGGAAACTACAATGAGCAGTTCTTC. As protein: CASSGLLGNYNEQFF.

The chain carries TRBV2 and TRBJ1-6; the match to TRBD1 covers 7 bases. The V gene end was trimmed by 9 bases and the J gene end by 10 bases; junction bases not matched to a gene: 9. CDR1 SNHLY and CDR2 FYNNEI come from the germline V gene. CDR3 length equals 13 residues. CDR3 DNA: TGTGCCAGGCAACAGGGGTTTGGGTCACCCCTCCACTTT. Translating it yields CARQQGFGSPLHF.

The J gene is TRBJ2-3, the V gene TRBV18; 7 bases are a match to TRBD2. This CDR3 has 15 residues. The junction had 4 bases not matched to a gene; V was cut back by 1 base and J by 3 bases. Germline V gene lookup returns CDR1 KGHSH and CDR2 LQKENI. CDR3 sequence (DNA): TGTGCCAGCTCACCACTGGGACTACCAACAGATACGCAGTATTTT. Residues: CASSPLGLPTDTQYF.

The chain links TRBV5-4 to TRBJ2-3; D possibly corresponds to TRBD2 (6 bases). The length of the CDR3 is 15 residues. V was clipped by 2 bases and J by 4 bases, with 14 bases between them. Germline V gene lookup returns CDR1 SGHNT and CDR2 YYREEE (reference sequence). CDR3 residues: CASSLGGMRPDTQYF. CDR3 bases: TGTGCCAGCAGCTTAGGCGGGATGAGGCCAGATACGCAGTATTTT.

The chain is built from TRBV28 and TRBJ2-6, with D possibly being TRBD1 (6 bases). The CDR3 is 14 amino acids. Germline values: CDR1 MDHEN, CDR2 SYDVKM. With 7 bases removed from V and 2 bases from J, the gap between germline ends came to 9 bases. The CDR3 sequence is CASISGAGANVLTF. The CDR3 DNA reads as TGTGCCAGCATTTCAGGGGCTGGGGCCAACGTCCTGACTTTC.

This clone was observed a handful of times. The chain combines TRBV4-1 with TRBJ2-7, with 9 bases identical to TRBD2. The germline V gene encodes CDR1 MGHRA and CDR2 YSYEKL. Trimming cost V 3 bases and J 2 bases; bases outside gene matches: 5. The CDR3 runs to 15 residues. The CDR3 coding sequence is TGCGCCAGCAGCCAGGGGACTAGCTTCGCCTACGAGCAGTACTTC. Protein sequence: CASSQGTSFAYEQYF.

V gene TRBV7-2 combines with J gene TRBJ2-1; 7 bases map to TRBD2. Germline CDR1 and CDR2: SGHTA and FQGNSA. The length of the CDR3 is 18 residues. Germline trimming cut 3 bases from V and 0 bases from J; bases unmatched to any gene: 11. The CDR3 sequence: CASSFNRLAASSYNEQFF. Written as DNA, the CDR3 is TGTGCCAGCAGCTTTAACAGGCTAGCGGCCTCCTCCTACAATGAGCAGTTCTTC.

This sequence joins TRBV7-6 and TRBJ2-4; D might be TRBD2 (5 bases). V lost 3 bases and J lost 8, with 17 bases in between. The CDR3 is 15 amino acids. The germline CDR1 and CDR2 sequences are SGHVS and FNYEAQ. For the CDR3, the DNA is TGTGCCAGCAGCTTTTCGGGGAGAGGGTGGGACATTCAGTACTTC. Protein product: CASSFSGRGWDIQYF.

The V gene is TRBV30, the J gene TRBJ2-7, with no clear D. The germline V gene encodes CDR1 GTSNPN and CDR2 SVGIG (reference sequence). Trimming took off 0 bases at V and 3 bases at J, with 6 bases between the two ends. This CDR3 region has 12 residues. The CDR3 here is CAWSVSHYEQYF. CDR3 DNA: TGTGCCTGGAGTGTAAGCCACTACGAGCAGTACTTC.

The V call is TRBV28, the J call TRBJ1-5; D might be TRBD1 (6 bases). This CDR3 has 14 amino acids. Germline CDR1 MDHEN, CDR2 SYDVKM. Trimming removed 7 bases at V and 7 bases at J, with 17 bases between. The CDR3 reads CASNRWGPRQPQHF. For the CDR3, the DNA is TGTGCCAGCAATCGTTGGGGGCCGCGGCAGCCCCAGCATTTT.

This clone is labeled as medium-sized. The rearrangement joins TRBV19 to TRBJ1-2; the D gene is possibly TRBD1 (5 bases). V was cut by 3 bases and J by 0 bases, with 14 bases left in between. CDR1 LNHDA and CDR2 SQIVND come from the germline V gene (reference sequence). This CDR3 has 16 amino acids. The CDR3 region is CASSIYSAGPNYGYTF. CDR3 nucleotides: TGTGCCAGTAGTATTTATTCGGCAGGGCCTAACTATGGCTACACCTTC. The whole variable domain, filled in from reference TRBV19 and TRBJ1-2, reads DGGITQSPKYLFRKEGQNVTLSCEQNLNHDAMYWYRQDPGQGLRLIYYSQIVNDFQKGDIAEGYSVSREKKESFPLTVTSAQKNPTAFYLCASSIYSAGPNYGYTFGSGTRLTVV.

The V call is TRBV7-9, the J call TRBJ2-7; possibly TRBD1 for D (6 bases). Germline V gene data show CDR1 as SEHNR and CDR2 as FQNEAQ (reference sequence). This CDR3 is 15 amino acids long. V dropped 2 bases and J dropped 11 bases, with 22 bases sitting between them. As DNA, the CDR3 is TGTGCCAGCAGCTTAACCCACCGTGTACAGGGACAAAAGTACTTC. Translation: CASSLTHRVQGQKYF.

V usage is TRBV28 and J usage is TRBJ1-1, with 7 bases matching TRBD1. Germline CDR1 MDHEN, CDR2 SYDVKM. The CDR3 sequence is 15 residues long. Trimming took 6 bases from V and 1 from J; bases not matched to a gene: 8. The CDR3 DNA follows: TGTGCCAGCAGCCGGTGGGGACAGTCGAACACTGAAGCTTTCTTT. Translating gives CASSRWGQSNTEAFF.

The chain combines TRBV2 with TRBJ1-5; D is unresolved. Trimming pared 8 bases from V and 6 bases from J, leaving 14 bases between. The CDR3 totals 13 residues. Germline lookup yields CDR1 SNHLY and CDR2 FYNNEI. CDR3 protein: CASRTHESQPQHF. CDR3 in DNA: TGTGCCAGCCGAACTCACGAGAGTCAGCCCCAGCATTTT.

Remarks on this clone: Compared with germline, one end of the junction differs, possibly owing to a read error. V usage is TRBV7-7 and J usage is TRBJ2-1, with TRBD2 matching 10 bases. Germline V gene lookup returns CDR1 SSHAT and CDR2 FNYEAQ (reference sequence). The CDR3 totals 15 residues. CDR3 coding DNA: TGTGCTAGCAGCTTCAGACTAGCGGGCAACAATGAGCAGTTCTTC. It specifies CASSFRLAGNNEQFF.